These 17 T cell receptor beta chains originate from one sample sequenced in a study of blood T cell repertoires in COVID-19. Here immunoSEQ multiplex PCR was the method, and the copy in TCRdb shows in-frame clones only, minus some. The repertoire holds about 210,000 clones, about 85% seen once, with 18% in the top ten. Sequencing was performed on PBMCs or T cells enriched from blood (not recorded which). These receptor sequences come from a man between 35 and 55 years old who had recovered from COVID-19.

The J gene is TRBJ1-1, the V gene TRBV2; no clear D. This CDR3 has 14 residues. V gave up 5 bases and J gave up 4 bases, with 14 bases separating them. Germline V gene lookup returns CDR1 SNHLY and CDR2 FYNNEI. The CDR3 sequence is CASSLEKEGTEAFF. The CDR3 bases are TGTGCCAGCAGTTTAGAGAAGGAGGGCACTGAAGCTTTCTTT.

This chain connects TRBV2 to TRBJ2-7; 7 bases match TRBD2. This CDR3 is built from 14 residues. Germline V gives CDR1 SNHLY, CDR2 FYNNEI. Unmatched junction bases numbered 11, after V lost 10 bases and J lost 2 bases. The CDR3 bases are TGTGCCACCCAGGCGGGAGCTTTTCCCTACGAGCAGTACTTC. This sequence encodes CATQAGAFPYEQYF.

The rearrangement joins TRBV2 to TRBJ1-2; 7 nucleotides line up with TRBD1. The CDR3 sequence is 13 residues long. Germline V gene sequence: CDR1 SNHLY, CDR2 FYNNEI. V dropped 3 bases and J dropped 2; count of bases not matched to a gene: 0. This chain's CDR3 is CASSDRGNYGYTF. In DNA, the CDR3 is TGTGCCAGCAGTGACAGGGGGAACTATGGCTACACCTTC.

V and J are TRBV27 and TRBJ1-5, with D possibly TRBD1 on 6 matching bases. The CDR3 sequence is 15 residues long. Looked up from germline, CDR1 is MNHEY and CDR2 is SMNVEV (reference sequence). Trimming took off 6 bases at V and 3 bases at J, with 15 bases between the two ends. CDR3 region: CASSLAGASNQPQHF. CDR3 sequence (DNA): TGTGCCAGCAGCCTGGCGGGGGCATCCAATCAGCCCCAGCATTTT.

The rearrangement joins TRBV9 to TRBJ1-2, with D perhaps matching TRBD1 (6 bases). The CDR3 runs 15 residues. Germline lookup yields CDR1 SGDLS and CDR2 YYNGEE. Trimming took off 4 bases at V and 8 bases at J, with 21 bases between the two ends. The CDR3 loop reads CASSPLTQGSSGYTF. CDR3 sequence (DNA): TGTGCCAGCAGCCCATTAACCCAGGGGAGTAGCGGCTACACCTTC.

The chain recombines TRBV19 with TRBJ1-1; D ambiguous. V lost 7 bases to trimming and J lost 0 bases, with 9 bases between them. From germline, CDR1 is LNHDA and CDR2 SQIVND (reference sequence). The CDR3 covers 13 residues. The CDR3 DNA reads TGTGCCAGTATCTCAGATATGAACACTGAAGCTTTCTTT. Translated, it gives CASISDMNTEAFF.

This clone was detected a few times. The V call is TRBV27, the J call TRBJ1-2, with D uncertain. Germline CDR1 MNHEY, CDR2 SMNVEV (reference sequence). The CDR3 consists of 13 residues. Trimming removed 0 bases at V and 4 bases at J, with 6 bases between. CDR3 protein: CASSLSGVYGYTF. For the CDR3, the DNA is TGTGCCAGCAGTTTATCCGGGGTCTATGGCTACACCTTC.

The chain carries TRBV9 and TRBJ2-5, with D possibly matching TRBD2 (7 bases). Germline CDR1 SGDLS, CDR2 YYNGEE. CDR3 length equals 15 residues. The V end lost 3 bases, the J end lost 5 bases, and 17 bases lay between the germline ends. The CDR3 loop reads CASSEGEGEWETQYF. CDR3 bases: TGTGCCAGCAGCGAGGGGGAGGGGGAATGGGAGACCCAGTACTTC.

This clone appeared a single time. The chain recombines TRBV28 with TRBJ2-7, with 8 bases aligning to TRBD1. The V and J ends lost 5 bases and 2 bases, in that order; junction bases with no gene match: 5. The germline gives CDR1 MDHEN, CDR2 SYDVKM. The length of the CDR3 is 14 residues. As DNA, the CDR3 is TGTGCCAGCAGTGGAAGACAGGGGCCCTACGAGCAGTACTTC. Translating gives CASSGRQGPYEQYF.

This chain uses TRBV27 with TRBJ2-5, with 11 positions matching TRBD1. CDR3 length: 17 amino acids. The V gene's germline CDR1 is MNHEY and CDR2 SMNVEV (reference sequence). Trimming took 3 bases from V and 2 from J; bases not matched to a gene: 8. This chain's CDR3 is CASSFLDRGRGQETQYF. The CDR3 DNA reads TGTGCCAGCAGTTTCCTGGACAGGGGGCGAGGGCAAGAGACCCAGTACTTC.

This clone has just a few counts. This CDR3 is CASSLAPMAKFF. CDR3 sequence (DNA): TGTGCCAGCAGCTTAGCCCCAATGGCCAAGTTCTTC. This chain uses TRBV7-9 with TRBJ2-1; no reliable D call. The V end lost 0 bases, the J end lost 14 bases, and 11 bases lay between the germline ends. There are 12 residues in the CDR3. Germline CDR1 SEHNR, CDR2 FQNEAQ (reference sequence).

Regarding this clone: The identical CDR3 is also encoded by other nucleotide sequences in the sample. CDR3 DNA: TGTGCCAGCAGTCAGGGGGGCACTGAAGCTTTCTTT. This encodes CASSQGGTEAFF. The rearrangement links TRBV27 to TRBJ1-1; 7 bases match TRBD1. The germline V gene has CDR1 MNHEY and CDR2 SMNVEV (reference sequence). The V gene end was trimmed by 5 bases and the J gene end by 4 bases; junction bases not matched to a gene: 1. This CDR3 has 12 residues.

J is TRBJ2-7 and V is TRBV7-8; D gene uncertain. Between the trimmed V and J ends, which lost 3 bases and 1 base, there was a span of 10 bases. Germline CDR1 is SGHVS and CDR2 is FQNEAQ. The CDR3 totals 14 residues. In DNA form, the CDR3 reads TGTGCCAGCAGCTTCCCAGGAAGTTCCTACGAGCAGTACTTC. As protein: CASSFPGSSYEQYF.

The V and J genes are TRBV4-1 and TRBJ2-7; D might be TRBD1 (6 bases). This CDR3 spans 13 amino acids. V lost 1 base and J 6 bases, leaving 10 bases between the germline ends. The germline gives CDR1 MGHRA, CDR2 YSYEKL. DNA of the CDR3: TGCGCCAGCAGCCAAGTTAAACAGGGCGAGCAGTACTTC. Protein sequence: CASSQVKQGEQYF.

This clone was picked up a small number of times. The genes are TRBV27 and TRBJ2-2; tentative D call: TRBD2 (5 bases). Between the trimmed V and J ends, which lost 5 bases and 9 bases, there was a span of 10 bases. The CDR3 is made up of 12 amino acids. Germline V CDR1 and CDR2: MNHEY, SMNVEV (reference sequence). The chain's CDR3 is CASSLGGRELFF. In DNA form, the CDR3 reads TGTGCCAGCAGTCTAGGAGGCCGGGAGCTGTTTTTT.

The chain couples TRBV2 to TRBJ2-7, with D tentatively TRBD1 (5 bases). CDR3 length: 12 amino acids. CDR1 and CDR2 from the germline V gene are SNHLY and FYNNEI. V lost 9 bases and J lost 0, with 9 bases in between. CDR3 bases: TGTGCCAGTTACAGGTTCTCCTACGAGCAGTACTTC. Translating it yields CASYRFSYEQYF.

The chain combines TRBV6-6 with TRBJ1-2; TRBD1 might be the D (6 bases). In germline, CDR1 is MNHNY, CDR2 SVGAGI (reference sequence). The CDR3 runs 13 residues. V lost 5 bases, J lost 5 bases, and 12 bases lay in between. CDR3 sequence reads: CASSLQGDYGYTF. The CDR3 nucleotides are TGTGCCAGCAGTCTACAGGGAGATTATGGCTACACCTTC.